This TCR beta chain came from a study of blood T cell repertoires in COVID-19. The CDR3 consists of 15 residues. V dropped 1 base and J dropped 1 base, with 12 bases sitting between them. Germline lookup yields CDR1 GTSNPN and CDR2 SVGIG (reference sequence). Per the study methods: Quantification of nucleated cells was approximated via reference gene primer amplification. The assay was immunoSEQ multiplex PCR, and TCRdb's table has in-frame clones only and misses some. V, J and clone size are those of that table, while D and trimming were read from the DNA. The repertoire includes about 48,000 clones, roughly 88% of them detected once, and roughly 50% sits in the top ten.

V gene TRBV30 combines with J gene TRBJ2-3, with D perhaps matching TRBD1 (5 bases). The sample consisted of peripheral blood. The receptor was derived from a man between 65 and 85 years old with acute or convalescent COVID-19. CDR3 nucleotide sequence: TGTGCCTGGAGTGATAGGGGATGGGGCACAGATACGCAGTATTTT. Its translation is CAWSDRGWGTDTQYF.